The rows below give T cell receptor beta chains drawn from one sample of a study of T cell responses to AZD1222 COVID-19 vaccine. The table came from immunoSEQ multiplex PCR; TCRdb's copy has only in-frame clones and leaves some out. The sample yields around 150,000 clones, roughly 80% seen once. The material sequenced was peripheral blood, taken on day 0 of AZD1222 vaccination. These receptors all stem from an adult in good health. CDR3s leave out the opening cysteine and the closing phenylalanine or tryptophan. D genes are given only for firm matches.

V: TRBV12-3/TRBV12-4
D: -
CDR3: ASSLGWEQPQH

V: TRBV30
D: -
CDR3: AWRAGEDRSNQPQH

V: TRBV5-1
D: -
CDR3: ASSLGSNYGYT

V: TRBV28
D: TRBD1
CDR3: ASSPKLLGQGENEKLF

V: TRBV28
D: TRBD2
CDR3: ASSPGTSGGANEQF

V: TRBV4-1
D: TRBD1
CDR3: ASSRGTESSYEQY

V: TRBV19
D: -
CDR3: ASNRDNYGYT

V: TRBV30
D: -
CDR3: AWSVSGNSPLH

V: TRBV3-1/TRBV3-2
D: TRBD1
CDR3: ASSPRGQGNTEAF

V: TRBV27
D: -
CDR3: ASSSQKRATELEAF

V: TRBV2
D: -
CDR3: ASSESGDQPQH

V: TRBV5-6
D: -
CDR3: ASSLAEETQY

V: TRBV9
D: TRBD2
CDR3: ASSVGSLAGTGELF

V: TRBV4-1
D: -
CDR3: ASSHAGGSYNEQF

V: TRBV5-6
D: -
CDR3: ASSFIGVRGYEQY

V: TRBV11-3
D: -
CDR3: ASSLGGRATEAF

V: TRBV10-3
D: -
CDR3: AISEQMYGYT

V: TRBV29-1
D: TRBD1
CDR3: SVDHLSDRD

V: TRBV24-1
D: TRBD2
CDR3: ATSARGGGGYNEQF

V: TRBV28
D: TRBD1
CDR3: ASSPSWGTGRGNQPQH

V: TRBV28
D: -
CDR3: ASSFFLSGLSDVTNTEAF

V: TRBV3-1/TRBV3-2
D: -
CDR3: ASSHRNSPLH

V: TRBV30
D: TRBD1
CDR3: ASGTDNSPLH

V: TRBV12-3/TRBV12-4
D: TRBD1
CDR3: ASRGQGNQPQH

V: TRBV7-2
D: -
CDR3: ASSQDSNQPQH

V: TRBV6-2/TRBV6-3
D: -
CDR3: ASSTGTRSQH

V: TRBV19
D: -
CDR3: ASRKGLWTEAF

V: TRBV2
D: -
CDR3: ASNQGSTGELF

V: TRBV3-1/TRBV3-2
D: -
CDR3: ASSQPGGRGNTGELF

V: TRBV7-2
D: TRBD2
CDR3: ASSSTSGANTGELF

V: TRBV7-3
D: -
CDR3: ASSANGVTGELF

V: TRBV30
D: -
CDR3: AWNLGGGTEAF

V: TRBV28
D: -
CDR3: ASSSEGIFYGYT

V: TRBV3-1/TRBV3-2
D: -
CDR3: ASSQVLGLGYT

V: TRBV12-3/TRBV12-4
D: -
CDR3: ASSFGREQPQH

V: TRBV19
D: TRBD1
CDR3: ASRRQGNNSPLH

V: TRBV9
D: -
CDR3: ASSPAGVSGQPQH

V: TRBV5-4
D: -
CDR3: ASSPGGAELKGADTQY

V: TRBV6-5
D: -
CDR3: ASSSRPDNTGYGYT

V: TRBV5-1
D: -
CDR3: ASRNDTVSTDTQY

V: TRBV28
D: -
CDR3: ASGGYT

V: TRBV2
D: TRBD1
CDR3: ASKHRGNQPQH

V: TRBV19
D: -
CDR3: ASSIPGDYYGYT

V: TRBV7-9
D: -
CDR3: AISLPGPNNQPQH

V: TRBV24-1
D: TRBD1
CDR3: ATSDAGGSEKLF

V: TRBV19
D: -
CDR3: ASQTTLSTGETQY

V: TRBV7-2
D: TRBD1
CDR3: ASSLGQGTGKFVEQY

V: TRBV18
D: -
CDR3: ASSQTLGSSYEQY

V: TRBV5-1
D: TRBD1
CDR3: ASSLETGQAGYTGELF

V: TRBV7-9
D: TRBD1
CDR3: ASSLRDSYGYT

V: TRBV5-4
D: -
CDR3: ASSLKLAPSTDTQY

V: TRBV5-4
D: TRBD1
CDR3: ASSVTGNYGYT

V: TRBV6-2/TRBV6-3
D: -
CDR3: ASSPSGRRGEGYT

V: TRBV5-1
D: TRBD2
CDR3: ASSLGLAGGSWVDTQY